The 10 T cell receptor beta chains below all came from one sample that was sequenced in a study of blood T cell repertoires in COVID-19. The protocol was immunoSEQ multiplex PCR, while the TCRdb copy is restricted to in-frame clones and leaves out a portion. Found here are about 200,000 clones, 86% of them singletons; the top ten hold 2.2%. The sample consisted of peripheral blood. These receptor sequences come from a man aged 25-40 years who had recovered from COVID-19.

J is TRBJ1-2 and V is TRBV4-3, with D hard to call. Germline CDR1 and CDR2: LGHNA and YSLEER. The CDR3 length is 13 residues. V lost 3 bases, J lost 4 bases, and 9 bases lay in between. CDR3 amino acids: CASSQAASYGYTF. The CDR3 DNA sequence: TGCGCCAGCAGCCAGGCGGCCAGCTATGGCTACACCTTC.

This chain joins TRBV7-2 and TRBJ2-1; D call uncertain. The ends were cut back, 5 bases at V and 0 bases at J, with 8 bases in the middle. Germline V CDR1 and CDR2: SGHTA, FQGNSA. CDR3 length: 14 residues. CDR3 in amino acids: CASSPKSSYNEQFF. CDR3 bases: TGTGCCAGCAGCCCCAAGAGCTCCTACAATGAGCAGTTCTTC.

This chain links TRBV19 with TRBJ2-7; 11 bases are shared with TRBD2. With 5 bases clipped from V and 6 bases from J, the junction kept 6 bases outside the gene matches. CDR3 length: 14 amino acids. CDR1 is LNHDA, CDR2 SQIVND, per germline (reference sequence). CDR3 DNA sequence: TGTGCCAGTAGTCACGGGACTAGCGGATCCGAGCAGTACTTC. Translating it yields CASSHGTSGSEQYF.

This clone was picked up a small number of times. The J gene is TRBJ1-2, the V gene TRBV30; weak D call: TRBD1 (6 bases). This CDR3 is built from 13 residues. V was pared by 3 bases and J by 8 bases, with 16 bases between. Germline V gene lookup returns CDR1 GTSNPN and CDR2 SVGIG (reference sequence). The CDR3 is CAWSPRGSGGYTF. CDR3 coding DNA: TGTGCCTGGAGCCCCAGGGGTTCGGGCGGCTACACCTTC. The full variable domain, with the rest looked up from reference TRBV30 and TRBJ1-2, is SQTIHQWPATLVQPVGSPLSLECTVEGTSNPNLYWYRQAAGRGLQLLFYSVGIGQISSEVPQNLSASRPQDRQFILSSKKLLLSDSGFYLCAWSPRGSGGYTFGSGTRLTVV.

The chain carries TRBV12-5 and TRBJ2-1; TRBD1 matches at 9 bases. Germline values: CDR1 LGHNT, CDR2 FRNRAP. The CDR3 totals 15 residues. With 4 bases clipped from V and 3 bases from J, the junction kept 4 bases outside the gene matches. This CDR3 is CASGSGQGGYNEQFF. Written as DNA, the CDR3 is TGTGCTAGTGGTTCGGGACAGGGAGGCTACAATGAGCAGTTCTTC.

The rearrangement uses TRBV5-1 and TRBJ2-2; 10 bases are shared with TRBD2. Germline loops: CDR1 SGHRS, CDR2 YFSETQ. The CDR3 runs to 16 residues. V was clipped by 1 base and J by 3 bases; unmatched bases: 3. In DNA form, the CDR3 reads TGCGCCAGCAGCTTGCCCCTAGCGGGGGACACCGGGGAGCTGTTTTTT. Protein: CASSLPLAGDTGELFF.

The rearrangement links TRBV19 to TRBJ1-1, with D perhaps TRBD1 (5 bases). The CDR3 is 17 amino acids. CDR1 is LNHDA and CDR2 is SQIVND in the germline V gene (reference sequence). V dropped 6 bases and J dropped 0 bases, with 20 bases sitting between them. CDR3 residues: CASRYRGTGSMNTEAFF. In nucleotides, the CDR3 is TGTGCCAGTAGGTATCGCGGAACAGGCTCTATGAACACTGAAGCTTTCTTT. Supplemented by reference TRBV19 and TRBJ1-1, the full variable domain reads DGGITQSPKYLFRKEGQNVTLSCEQNLNHDAMYWYRQDPGQGLRLIYYSQIVNDFQKGDIAEGYSVSREKKESFPLTVTSAQKNPTAFYLCASRYRGTGSMNTEAFFGQGTRLTVV.

The gene calls are TRBV4-3 and TRBJ2-1; D remains unclear. Germline CDR1 reads LGHNA; CDR2 reads YSLEER. Trimming stripped 0 bases from V and 0 bases from J, with 9 bases between. The CDR3 spans 16 residues. The CDR3 here is CASSQDRRNSYNEQFF. CDR3 in DNA: TGCGCCAGCAGCCAAGATCGGCGGAACTCCTACAATGAGCAGTTCTTC.

This clone was picked up a small number of times. This chain links TRBV28 with TRBJ2-3, with D perhaps TRBD2 (6 bases). V shed 7 bases and J shed 2 bases, with 13 bases lying between them. Germline lookup yields CDR1 MDHEN and CDR2 SYDVKM. The CDR3 is 14 residues long. Written as DNA, the CDR3 is TGTGCCAGCAATCGTGGAGGGTCCACAGATACGCAGTATTTT. It yields the protein CASNRGGSTDTQYF.

This clone has only one observation. This sequence joins TRBV7-9 and TRBJ1-1, with a weak D call TRBD1 (6 bases). Trimming left V 5 bases short and J 0 bases short, with 16 bases between. There are 16 residues in the CDR3. The germline CDR1 and CDR2 sequences are SEHNR and FQNEAQ (reference sequence). The CDR3 sequence: CASSPSRGAMNTEAFF. The CDR3 DNA reads TGTGCCAGCAGCCCTAGCCGGGGGGCCATGAACACTGAAGCTTTCTTT.